The 12 T cell receptor beta chains presented below share a single source sample, sequenced in a study of T-cell memory formation after mild COVID-19. Each CDR3 protein gets one entry after TCRdb re-called the 5' RACE reads with MiXCR. Of fewer than 600,000 distinct CDR3 sequences listed, roughly 20% were seen once; the top ten hold roughly 9.1%. Specimen: PBMCs or a T cell subset sorted from them (not recorded which). The receptors stem from an adult woman who had mild COVID-19 (a few samples of this study predate the infection). Cell type and time point are not known.

V gene TRBV7-9 combines with J gene TRBJ2-7; tentative D call: TRBD1 (6 bases). This CDR3 comprises 15 residues. Germline V gene data show CDR1 as SEHNR and CDR2 as FQNEAQ (reference sequence). V was cut by 6 bases and J by 2 bases, with 17 bases left in between. In DNA, the CDR3 is TGTGCCAGCAGGCCCAACAGGGAACCCACCTACGAGCAGTACTTC. It codes for CASRPNREPTYEQYF.

The rearrangement joins TRBV9 to TRBJ2-1, with 9 bases fitting TRBD1. Germline CDR1 reads SGDLS; CDR2 reads YYNGEE. This CDR3 contains 15 residues. The ends lost 0 bases at V and 9 bases at J; junction bases unmatched: 7. CDR3 coding DNA: TGTGCCAGCAGCGTAGAACAGGGGGCTGTCAGTGAGCAGTTCTTC. Translated, it gives CASSVEQGAVSEQFF.

J is TRBJ1-4 and V is TRBV9, with 7 bases aligning to TRBD1. The germline CDR1 and CDR2 sequences are SGDLS and YYNGEE. The V and J ends lost 0 bases and 5 bases, in that order; junction bases with no gene match: 7. The CDR3 contains 16 residues. CDR3 amino acids: CASSVGATGRNEKLFF. Written as DNA, the CDR3 is TGTGCCAGCAGCGTAGGAGCGACAGGGAGGAATGAAAAACTGTTTTTT.

The chain links TRBV20-1 to TRBJ1-3; TRBD1 agrees at 7 bases. The germline CDR1 and CDR2 sequences are DFQATT and SNEGSKA (reference sequence). CDR3 length: 15 amino acids. J lost 0 bases, V lost 3 bases, and 5 bases had no gene match. CDR3 sequence: CSARVQGTSGNTIYF. Written as DNA, the CDR3 is TGCAGTGCTAGGGTACAGGGGACCTCTGGAAACACCATATATTTT.

This clonotype was found a few times. This chain connects TRBV14 to TRBJ2-3; D is ambiguous. V shed 3 bases and J shed 4 bases, with 14 bases lying between them. In germline, CDR1 is SGHDN, CDR2 FVKESK. The CDR3 totals 15 residues. As DNA, the CDR3 is TGTGCCAGCAGCCACCAGCAGCATTCGGCAGATACGCAGTATTTT. It codes for CASSHQQHSADTQYF.

J is TRBJ2-1 and V is TRBV12-3 or TRBV12-4, with TRBD2 as a possible D gene (6 bases). Deletions cut 5 bases from V and 15 bases from J, with 20 bases between. The CDR3 is made up of 13 amino acids. The CDR3 nucleotides are TGTGCCAGCAGTCCACCCCCAATGGAGGGATTGTTCTTC. Translation gives CASSPPPMEGLFF.

The chain links TRBV5-1 to TRBJ2-3; 8 bases match TRBD1. The CDR3 is 15 residues long. Trimming took 3 bases from V and 5 from J; bases not matched to a gene: 8. Germline CDR1 is SGHRS and CDR2 is YFSETQ. The CDR3 nucleotides read TGCGCCAGCAGCTCAGGAAAAACAGGGGGAGATACGCAGTATTTT. It is translated as CASSSGKTGGDTQYF.

This clonotype was recorded a few times. The V gene is TRBV11-2, the J gene TRBJ1-2, with D possibly TRBD1 on 6 matching bases. Trimming took off 0 bases at V and 4 bases at J, with 12 bases between the two ends. The CDR3 consists of 15 residues. CDR1 is SGHAT, CDR2 FQNNGV, per germline. CDR3 DNA sequence: TGTGCCAGCAGCTTAGATCATGGACAGATCTATGGCTACACCTTC. Its translation: CASSLDHGQIYGYTF.

V and J are TRBV7-2 and TRBJ2-1; 15 bases align to TRBD2. Losses at the gene ends were 6 bases for V and 9 bases for J; bases not matched to a gene: 9. In germline, CDR1 is SGHTA, CDR2 FQGNSA. CDR3 length: 16 amino acids. The chain's CDR3 is CASRPGTSGRNAEQFF. The CDR3 DNA reads as TGTGCCAGCAGGCCCGGGACTAGCGGGAGGAATGCTGAGCAGTTCTTC. Full variable domain (remainder filled in from reference TRBV7-2 and TRBJ2-1): GAGVSQSPSNKVTEKGKDVELRCDPISGHTALYWYRQSLGQGLEFLIYFQGNSAPDKSGLPSDRFSAERTGGSVSTLTIQRTQQEDSAVYLCASRPGTSGRNAEQFFGPGTRLTVL.

This clonotype showed up just a few times. V and J are TRBV7-6 and TRBJ2-7; D tentatively fits TRBD1 or TRBD2 (5 bases each). Germline CDR1 and CDR2: SGHVS and FNYEAQ. Trimming left V 4 bases short and J 4 bases short, with 17 bases between. CDR3 length: 15 amino acids. The CDR3 bases are TGTGCCAGCAGCTACACTCGGGACGGGATATACGAGCAGTACTTC. This sequence encodes CASSYTRDGIYEQYF.

This clonotype was counted a few times. V gene TRBV6-2 or TRBV6-3 combines with J gene TRBJ2-5; D gene uncertain. Germline-derived CDR1 and CDR2 are MNHEY and SVGEGT. CDR3 length: 14 amino acids. The V gene lost 0 bases and the J gene lost 2 bases, with 7 bases spanning the gap. The CDR3 protein is CASSYSVGQETQYF. The DNA of the CDR3 is TGTGCCAGCAGTTACTCTGTGGGACAAGAGACCCAGTACTTC.

The chain is built from TRBV2 and TRBJ1-2, with unresolved D. This CDR3 comprises 13 residues. CDR1 is SNHLY and CDR2 is FYNNEI in the germline V gene. With 1 base removed from V and 3 bases from J, the gap between germline ends came to 6 bases. Here the CDR3 DNA reads TGTGCCAGCAGTGAAGAAGTTTACTATGGCTACACCTTC. Residues: CASSEEVYYGYTF.